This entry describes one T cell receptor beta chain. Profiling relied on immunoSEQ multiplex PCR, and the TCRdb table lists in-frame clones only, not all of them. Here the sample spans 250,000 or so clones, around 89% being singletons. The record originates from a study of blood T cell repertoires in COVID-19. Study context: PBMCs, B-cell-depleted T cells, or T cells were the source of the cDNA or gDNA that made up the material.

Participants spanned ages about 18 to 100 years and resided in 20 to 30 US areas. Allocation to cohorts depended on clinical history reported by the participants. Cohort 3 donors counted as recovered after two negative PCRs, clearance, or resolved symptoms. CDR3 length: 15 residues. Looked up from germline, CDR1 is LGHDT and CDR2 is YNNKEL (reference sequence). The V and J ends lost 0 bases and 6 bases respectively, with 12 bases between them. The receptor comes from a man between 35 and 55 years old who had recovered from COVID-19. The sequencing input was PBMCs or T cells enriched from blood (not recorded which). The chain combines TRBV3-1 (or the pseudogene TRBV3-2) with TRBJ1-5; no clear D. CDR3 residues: CASSQDSGVSQPQHF. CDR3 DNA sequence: TGTGCCAGCAGCCAAGATAGCGGCGTGTCTCAGCCCCAGCATTTT.